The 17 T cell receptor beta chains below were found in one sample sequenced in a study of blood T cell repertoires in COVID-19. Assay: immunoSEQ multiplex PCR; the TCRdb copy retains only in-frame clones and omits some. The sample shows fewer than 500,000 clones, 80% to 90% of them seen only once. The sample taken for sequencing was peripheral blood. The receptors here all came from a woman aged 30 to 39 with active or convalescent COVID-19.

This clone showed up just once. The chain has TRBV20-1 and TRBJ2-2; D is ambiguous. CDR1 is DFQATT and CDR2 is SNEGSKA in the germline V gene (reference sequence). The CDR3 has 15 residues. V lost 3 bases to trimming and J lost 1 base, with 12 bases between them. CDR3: CSASGKRGNTGELFF. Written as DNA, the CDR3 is TGCAGTGCTAGTGGCAAGCGTGGGAACACCGGGGAGCTGTTTTTT.

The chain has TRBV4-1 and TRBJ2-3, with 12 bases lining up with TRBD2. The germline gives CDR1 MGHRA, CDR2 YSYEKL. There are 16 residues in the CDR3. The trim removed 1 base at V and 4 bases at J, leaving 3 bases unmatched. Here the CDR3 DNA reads TGCGCCAGCAGCCAAGGACTAGCGGGAGTATCAGATACGCAGTATTTT. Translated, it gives CASSQGLAGVSDTQYF.

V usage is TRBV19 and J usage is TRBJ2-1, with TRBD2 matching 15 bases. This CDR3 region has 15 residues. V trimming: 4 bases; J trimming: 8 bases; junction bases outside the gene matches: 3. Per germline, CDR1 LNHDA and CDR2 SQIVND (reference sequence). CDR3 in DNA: TGTGCCAGTAGTACGCGGACTAGCGGGAGGGATGAGCAGTTCTTC. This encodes CASSTRTSGRDEQFF.

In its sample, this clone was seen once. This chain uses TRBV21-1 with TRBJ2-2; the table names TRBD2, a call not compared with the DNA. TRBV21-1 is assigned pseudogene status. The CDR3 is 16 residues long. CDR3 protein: CASSKDCGGATGELFF. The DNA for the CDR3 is TGTGCCAGCAGCAAAGATTGCGGGGGGGCCACCGGGGAGCTGTTTTTT.

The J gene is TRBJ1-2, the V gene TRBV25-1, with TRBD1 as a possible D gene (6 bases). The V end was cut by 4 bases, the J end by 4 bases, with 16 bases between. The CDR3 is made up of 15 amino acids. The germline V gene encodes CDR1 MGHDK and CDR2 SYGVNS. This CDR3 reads CASSGGQHLIYGYTF. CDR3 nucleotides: TGTGCCAGCAGTGGGGGGCAACACCTCATCTATGGCTACACCTTC.

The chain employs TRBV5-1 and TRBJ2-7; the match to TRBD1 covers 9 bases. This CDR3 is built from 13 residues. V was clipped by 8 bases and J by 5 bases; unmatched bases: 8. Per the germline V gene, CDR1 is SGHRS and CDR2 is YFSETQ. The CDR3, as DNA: TGCGCCAGTGGGAGGGGACAGGGAGACGAGCAGTACTTC. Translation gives CASGRGQGDEQYF.

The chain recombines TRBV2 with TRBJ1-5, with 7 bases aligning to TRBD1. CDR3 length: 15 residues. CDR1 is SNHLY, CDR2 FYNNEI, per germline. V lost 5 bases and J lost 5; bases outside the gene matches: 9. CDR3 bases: TGTGCCAGCAGTCTGGAGGGGGCGCGGTATCAGCCCCAGCATTTT. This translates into CASSLEGARYQPQHF.

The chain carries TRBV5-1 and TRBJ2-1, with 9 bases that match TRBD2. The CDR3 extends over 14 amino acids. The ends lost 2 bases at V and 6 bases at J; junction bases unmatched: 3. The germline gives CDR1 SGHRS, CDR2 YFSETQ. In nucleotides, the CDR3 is TGCGCCAGCAGCTTTGGGACTAGCAGCAATGAGCAGTTCTTC. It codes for CASSFGTSSNEQFF.

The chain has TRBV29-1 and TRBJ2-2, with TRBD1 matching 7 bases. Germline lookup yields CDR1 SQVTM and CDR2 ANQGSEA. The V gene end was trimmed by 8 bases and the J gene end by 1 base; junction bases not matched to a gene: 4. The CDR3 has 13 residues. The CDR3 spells CSFRTGNTGELFF. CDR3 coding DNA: TGCAGCTTCCGGACAGGGAACACCGGGGAGCTGTTTTTT.

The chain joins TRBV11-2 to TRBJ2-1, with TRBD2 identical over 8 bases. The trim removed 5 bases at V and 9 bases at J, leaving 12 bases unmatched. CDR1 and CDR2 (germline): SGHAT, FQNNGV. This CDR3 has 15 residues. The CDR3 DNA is TGTGCCAGCAGCCAGCCCCGGGGGGGGGCTTCTGAGCAGTTCTTC. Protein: CASSQPRGGASEQFF.

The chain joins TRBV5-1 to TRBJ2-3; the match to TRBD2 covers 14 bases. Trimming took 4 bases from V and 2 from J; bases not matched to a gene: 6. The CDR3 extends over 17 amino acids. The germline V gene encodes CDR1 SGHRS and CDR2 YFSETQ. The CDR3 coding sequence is TGCGCCAGCAGCCGGGGACTAGCGGGAGCGGCCACAGATACGCAGTATTTT. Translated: CASSRGLAGAATDTQYF.

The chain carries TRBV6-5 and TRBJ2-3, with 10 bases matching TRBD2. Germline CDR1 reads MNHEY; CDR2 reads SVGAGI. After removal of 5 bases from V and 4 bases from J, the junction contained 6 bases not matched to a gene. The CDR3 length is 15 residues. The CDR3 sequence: CASSKSGRASDTQYF. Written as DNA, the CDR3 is TGTGCCAGCAGTAAAAGCGGGAGGGCCTCAGATACGCAGTATTTT.

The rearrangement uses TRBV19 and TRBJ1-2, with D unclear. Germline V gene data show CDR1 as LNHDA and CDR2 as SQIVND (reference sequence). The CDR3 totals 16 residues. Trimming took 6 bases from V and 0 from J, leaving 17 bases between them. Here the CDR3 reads CASRPPERLANYGYTF. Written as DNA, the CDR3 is TGTGCCAGTAGACCCCCGGAACGGCTAGCTAACTATGGCTACACCTTC.

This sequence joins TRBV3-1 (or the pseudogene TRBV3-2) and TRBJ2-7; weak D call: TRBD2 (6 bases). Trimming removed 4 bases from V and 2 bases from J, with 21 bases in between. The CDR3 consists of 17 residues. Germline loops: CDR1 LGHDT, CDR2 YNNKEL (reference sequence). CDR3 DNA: TGTGCCAGCAGCCGACCAGGTCGACTAGAAGTCCCCTACGAGCAGTACTTC. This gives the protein CASSRPGRLEVPYEQYF.

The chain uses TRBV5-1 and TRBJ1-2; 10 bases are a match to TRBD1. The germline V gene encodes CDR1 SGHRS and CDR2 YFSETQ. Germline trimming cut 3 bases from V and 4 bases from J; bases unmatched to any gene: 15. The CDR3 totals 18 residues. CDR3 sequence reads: CASSSAGTGDSGVYGYTF. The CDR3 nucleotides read TGCGCCAGCAGCTCCGCCGGGACAGGGGATTCGGGAGTCTATGGCTACACCTTC.

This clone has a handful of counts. CDR3 amino acids: CASRTGLTNEKLFF. CDR3 sequence (DNA): TGTGCCAGTAGAACAGGGCTCACTAATGAAAAACTGTTTTTT. The J gene is TRBJ1-4, the V gene TRBV19; tentative D call: TRBD1 (6 bases). Trimming cost V 6 bases and J 2 bases, with 10 bases left between them. The CDR3 spans 14 residues. Germline CDR1 and CDR2: LNHDA and SQIVND (reference sequence).

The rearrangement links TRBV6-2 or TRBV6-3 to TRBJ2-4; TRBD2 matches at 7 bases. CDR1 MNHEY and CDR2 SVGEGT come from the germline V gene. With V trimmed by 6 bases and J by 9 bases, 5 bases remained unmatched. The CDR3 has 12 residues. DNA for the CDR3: TGTGCCAGCAGCGAACTAGCGATCATTCAGTACTTC. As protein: CASSELAIIQYF.